These T cell receptor beta chains were read from a single sample in a study of memory CD8 T cells in hepatitis C reinfection. Clones were read by immunoSEQ multiplex PCR, and TCRdb kept only the in-frame ones, dropping some. The sample holds about 43,000 clones, about 91% seen once. Sample: naive CD8+ T cells sorted from blood. The source of these receptors is a man between 18 and 35 years old with hepatitis C virus infection. CDR3s include the opening cysteine and the closing phenylalanine or tryptophan. The D gene is left open where the match is weak. The size field is filled for only some rows; it gives once, few, many or a size class.

TRBV6-5,-,TRBD1,TRBJ2-5,TGTGCCAGCAGTTACTGGCAGGGGGAAGAGACCCAGTACTTC,CASSYWQGEETQYF
TRBV30,-,TRBD2,TRBJ2-3,TGTGCCTGGGATGGAATGGCGGGGGGATACACAGATACGCAGTATTTT,CAWDGMAGGYTDTQYF
TRBV9,-,TRBD2,TRBJ2-7,TGTGCCAGCAGCGTAGGGGGACTAGCGGCCTACGAGCAGTACTTC,CASSVGGLAAYEQYF
TRBV28,once,-,TRBJ1-2,TGTGCCAGCAGTCTACCCCAGGCCTATGGCTACACCTTC,CASSLPQAYGYTF
TRBV2,-,TRBD1,TRBJ1-2,TGTGCCAGCAGTGAAGGGACAGGGGCTTCTAACTATGGCTACACCTTC,CASSEGTGASNYGYTF
TRBV4-3,-,TRBD1,TRBJ1-6,TGCGCCAGCAGCCAAGAGCTCGGGACAGGGAATTCACCCCTCCACTTT,CASSQELGTGNSPLHF
TRBV9,-,TRBD1,TRBJ2-1,TGTGCCAGCAGCCCCCGAGGGACAGCAACAGACAATGAGCAGTTCTTC,CASSPRGTATDNEQFF
TRBV27,-,-,TRBJ2-1,TGTGCCAGCAGCTTTCGGGGTGGGAACTACTACAATGAGCAGTTCTTC,CASSFRGGNYYNEQFF
TRBV4-1,few,-,TRBJ1-5,TGCGCCAGCAGCCAAGATCAGGGCTCAAATCAGCCCCAGCATTTT,CASSQDQGSNQPQHF
TRBV6-6,-,TRBD2,TRBJ2-5,TGTGCCAGCAGTCTCTTGGGCGGGAGGGCCGGAGAGACCCAGTACTTC,CASSLLGGRAGETQYF
TRBV27,few,TRBD1,TRBJ2-1,TGTGCCAGCAGTTTAGACAGGGGGAATGAGCAGTTCTTC,CASSLDRGNEQFF
TRBV10-3,-,-,TRBJ1-3,TGTGCCATCAGTGAGTTGACAGCCTCTGGAAACACCATATATTTT,CAISELTASGNTIYF
TRBV27,-,TRBD2,TRBJ2-2,TGTGCCAGCTCAAGCCTTTTGGTCGGGGGGACCGGGGAGCTGTTTTTT,CASSSLLVGGTGELFF
TRBV19,-,-,TRBJ1-2,TGTGCCAGTAGTATAGGTCCAGGGTCTGGCTACACCTTC,CASSIGPGSGYTF
TRBV7-3,-,TRBD2,TRBJ2-3,TGTGCCAGCAGCTTAGGGCTAGCGGGAAGTCAGTCAGATACGCAGTATTTT,CASSLGLAGSQSDTQYF
TRBV6-1,-,TRBD1,TRBJ1-1,TGTGCCAGCAGTTGGGACAGGGGTTACACTGAAGCTTTCTTT,CASSWDRGYTEAFF
TRBV7-9,once,-,TRBJ2-1,TGTGCCAGCAGCTTGGGGAGTCTAGCTCATGAGCAGTTCTTC,CASSLGSLAHEQFF
TRBV6-5,few,-,TRBJ2-1,TGTGCCAGCAGTCATGAGGGTGCCTCCTACAATGAGCAGTTCTTC,CASSHEGASYNEQFF
TRBV27,-,TRBD2,TRBJ2-3,TGTGCCAGCAGTTTAATTAGCGGGGGGGCGGATACGCAGTATTTT,CASSLISGGADTQYF
TRBV28,-,TRBD2,TRBJ2-7,TGTGCCAGTTTTGGGTCCGCGGGAGAATACTCCTACGAGCAGTACTTC,CASFGSAGEYSYEQYF
TRBV6-5,few,-,TRBJ2-2,TGTGCCACGAGCGAAAAGGGGGAGCTGTTTTTT,CATSEKGELFF
TRBV5-5,once,-,TRBJ2-5,TGTGCCAGCAATTCCCTTTCCAGGGGTTTAGAGACCCAGTACTTC,CASNSLSRGLETQYF
TRBV9,-,TRBD1,TRBJ1-5,TGTGCCAGCAGCGTAGGGGACAGGGGGAGCAATCAGCCCCAGCATTTT,CASSVGDRGSNQPQHF
TRBV7-9,-,-,TRBJ2-1,TGTGCCAGCAGCTTCATCAGTTACAATGAGCAGTTCTTC,CASSFISYNEQFF
TRBV7-3,once,TRBD2,TRBJ2-1,TGTGCCAGCAGCTTAAGTAGCGGGAGGGGCCACAATGAGCAGTTCTTC,CASSLSSGRGHNEQFF
TRBV6-1,-,TRBD1,TRBJ2-5,TGTGCCAGCAGACCGGGACAGGGTTTCGGAGAGACCCAGTACTTC,CASRPGQGFGETQYF
TRBV5-5,-,-,TRBJ2-3,TGTGCCAGCAGCTTGGGGGCTAACCCCACAGATACGCAGTATTTT,CASSLGANPTDTQYF
TRBV6-5,-,TRBD2,TRBJ2-1,TGTGCCAGCAGTTTGTCCCGGGACTACATAGACAATGAGCAGTTCTTC,CASSLSRDYIDNEQFF
TRBV2,-,-,TRBJ1-2,TGTGCCAGCAGCGACCACAGGGCGAGAGACTATGGCTACACCTTC,CASSDHRARDYGYTF
TRBV27,-,TRBD1,TRBJ1-1,TGTGCCAGCAGTTTGGGGACAGGATGGGGGAACACTGAAGCTTTCTTT,CASSLGTGWGNTEAFF
TRBV7-9,-,TRBD1,TRBJ2-2,TGTGCCAGCAGCTTAGTTCTCCAGGGGGAGACCGGGGAGCTGTTTTTT,CASSLVLQGETGELFF
TRBV14,once,TRBD2,TRBJ2-1,TGTGCCAGCAGCCAATACCATAGCGGGGCTGAGCAGTTCTTC,CASSQYHSGAEQFF
TRBV6-1,once,TRBD2,TRBJ2-7,TGTGCCAGCAGTGATAGCGGGAGATTCTCCGAGCAGTACTTC,CASSDSGRFSEQYF
TRBV19,-,TRBD1,TRBJ1-1,TGTGCCAGTAGTATATTTCCGGGACAGGGGTCTGAAGCTTTCTTT,CASSIFPGQGSEAFF
TRBV7-8,-,TRBD2,TRBJ2-1,TGTGCCAGCGGGACTAGCGCTGAGCAGTTCTTC,CASGTSAEQFF
TRBV30,-,-,TRBJ1-6,TGTGCCTGGAGTCCGCAGGGAATGGGTTCACCCCTCCACTTT,CAWSPQGMGSPLHF
TRBV5-1,-,TRBD2,TRBJ2-2,TGCGCCAGCAGCTTGGAAGCGGGGGGTACCGGGGAGCTGTTTTTT,CASSLEAGGTGELFF